These T cell receptor beta chains were read from a single sample in a study of metastatic and nonmetastatic thyroid tumors. TCRdb re-clonotyped the PCR reads through MiXCR. The sample consists of approximately 32,000 clones, 15% of them appearing once. The sample consisted of blood. The receptors here all came from a male donor with papillary thyroid cancer or a benign thyroid nodule (not recorded which). Some clones in this sample may be carry-over from other donors' samples. Each CDR3 is given without its conserved first and last residue. Expanded clones are given a class, and other clones once, few, many or no size at all.

V	size	J	CDR3
TRBV19	many	TRBJ1-2	ASSVTGDARIIYGYT
TRBV20-1	NA	TRBJ2-4	SARDRGPNVLAKNIQY
TRBV12-3/TRBV12-4	many	TRBJ2-1	ASSFSAGDPIREQF
TRBV28	NA	TRBJ2-1	ASKGGRGLMYSEQF
TRBV28	medium-sized	TRBJ1-5	ASSLHRVGQPQH
TRBV13	once	TRBJ1-2	ASSSPGQTIDGYT
TRBV7-3	many	TRBJ2-3	ASSRTGTDTQY
TRBV27	NA	TRBJ2-2	ASSVYTGEMF
TRBV4-3	many	TRBJ2-1	ASSQDHRDGLYNEQF
TRBV20-1	many	TRBJ2-1	SAPPGGSVTEGQSKF
TRBV6-1	few	TRBJ2-7	ASRTLAGLAESQY
TRBV7-9	many	TRBJ2-7	ASSLEGGNYEQY
TRBV11-1	many	TRBJ2-2	ASSEGPIPNTGELF
TRBV5-6	many	TRBJ2-2	ASSGGLRTGELF
TRBV19	many	TRBJ1-2	ASSMGEGWTYGYT
TRBV15	many	TRBJ1-1	ATSRGGTAEAF
TRBV11-2	many	TRBJ2-7	ASSVGTSGEEQY
TRBV20-1	many	TRBJ1-1	SARDRLVGTEAF
TRBV2	many	TRBJ1-6	ASTGTGDNSPLH
TRBV5-8	many	TRBJ1-5	ASRIQGIGNNQPQH
TRBV5-1	many	TRBJ2-7	ASSSQGGAYEQY
TRBV19	many	TRBJ1-5	ASSNTGLGNNQPQH
TRBV27	many	TRBJ2-7	ASRNGGVYEQY
TRBV6-1	many	TRBJ2-7	ASSTNGITYEQY
TRBV20-1	many	TRBJ2-2	SARVTGTGELF